This T cell receptor (beta chain) originates from a study of Graves' ophthalmopathy and Graves' hyperthyroidism. Study conclusions and caveats: Blood samples also showed most expanded thyroid clonotypes exceeding 0.001 frequency.

This clonotype was seen repeatedly, ten times or more. The antigen is undetermined. V lost 3 bases and J lost 9, with 9 bases in between. Per germline, CDR1 ENHRY and CDR2 SYGVKD. This CDR3 contains 13 residues. The study amplified TCR beta CDR3 regions using RNA transcripts. Second-round multiplex PCR came after a first-round RT-PCR that employed HTBI primers. TCRdb analysed the multiplex PCR reads with MiXCR anew, one entry per CDR3 protein. The sample includes around 1.1 million distinct CDR3 sequences, roughly 35% of them seen just once. Input material: peripheral blood or thyroid tissue (not recorded which). The chain recombines TRBV10-3 with TRBJ1-6; D unclear. This clonotype was sampled from an adult man with Graves' hyperthyroidism. Written as DNA, the CDR3 is TGTGCCATCAGTGATGCAGTGCTTTCACCCCTCCACTTT. It yields the protein CAISDAVLSPLHF.